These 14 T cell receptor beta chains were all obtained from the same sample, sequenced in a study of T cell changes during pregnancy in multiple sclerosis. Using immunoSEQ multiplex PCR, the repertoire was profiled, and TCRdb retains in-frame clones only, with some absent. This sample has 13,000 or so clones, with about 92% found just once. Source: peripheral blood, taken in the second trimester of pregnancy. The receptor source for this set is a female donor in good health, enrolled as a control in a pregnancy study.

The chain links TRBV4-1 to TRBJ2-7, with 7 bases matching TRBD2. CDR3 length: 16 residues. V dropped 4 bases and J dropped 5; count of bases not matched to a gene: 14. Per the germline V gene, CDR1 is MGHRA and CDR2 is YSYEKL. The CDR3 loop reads CASSPGGLPGVDEQYF. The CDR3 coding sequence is TGCGCCAGCAGCCCGGGGGGACTCCCCGGAGTTGACGAGCAGTACTTC.

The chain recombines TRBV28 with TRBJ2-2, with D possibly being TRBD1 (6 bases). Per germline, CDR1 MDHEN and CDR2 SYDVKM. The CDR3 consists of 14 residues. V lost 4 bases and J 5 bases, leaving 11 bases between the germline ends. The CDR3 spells CASSSPGTTGELFF. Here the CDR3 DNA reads TGTGCCAGCAGTTCCCCGGGGACAACCGGGGAGCTGTTTTTT. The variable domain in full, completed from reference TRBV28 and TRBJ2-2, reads DVKVTQSSRYLVKRTGEKVFLECVQDMDHENMFWYRQDPGLGLRLIYFSYDVKMKEKGDIPEGYSVSREKKERFSLILESASTNQTSMYLCASSSPGTTGELFFGEGSRLTVL.

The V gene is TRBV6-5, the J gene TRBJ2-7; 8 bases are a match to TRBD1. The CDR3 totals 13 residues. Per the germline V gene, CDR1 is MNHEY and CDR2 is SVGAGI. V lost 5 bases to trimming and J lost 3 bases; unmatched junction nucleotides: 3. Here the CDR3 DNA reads TGTGCCAGCAGTCGACAGGGGATCTACGAGCAGTACTTC. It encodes CASSRQGIYEQYF.

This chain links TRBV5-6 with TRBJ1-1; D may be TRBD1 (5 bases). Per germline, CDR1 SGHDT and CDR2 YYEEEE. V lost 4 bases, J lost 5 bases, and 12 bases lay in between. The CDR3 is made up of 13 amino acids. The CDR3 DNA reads TGTGCCAGCAGCCCCGGGGGTGGGACTGAAGCTTTCTTT. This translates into CASSPGGGTEAFF.

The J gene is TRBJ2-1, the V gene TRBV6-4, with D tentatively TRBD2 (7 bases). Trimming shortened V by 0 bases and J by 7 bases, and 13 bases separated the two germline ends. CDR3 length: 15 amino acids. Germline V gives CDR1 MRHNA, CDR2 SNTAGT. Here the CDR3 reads CASSDSGGGLNEQFF. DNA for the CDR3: TGTGCCAGCAGTGACTCGGGGGGGGGCCTTAATGAGCAGTTCTTC.

The CDR3 bases are TGTGCCAGCTCACCCACTGCATCAGATACGCAGTATTTT. Amino acid sequence: CASSPTASDTQYF. The chain joins TRBV18 to TRBJ2-3; no reliable D call. V lost 3 bases and J 4 bases, leaving 8 bases between the germline ends. The germline V gene has CDR1 KGHSH and CDR2 LQKENI. This CDR3 comprises 13 residues.

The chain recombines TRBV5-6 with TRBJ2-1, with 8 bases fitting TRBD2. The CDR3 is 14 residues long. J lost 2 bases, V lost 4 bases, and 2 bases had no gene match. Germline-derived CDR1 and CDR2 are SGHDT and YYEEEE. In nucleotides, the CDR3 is TGTGCCAGCAGCCTTAGCGGGACCTACAATGAGCAGTTCTTC. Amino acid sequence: CASSLSGTYNEQFF.

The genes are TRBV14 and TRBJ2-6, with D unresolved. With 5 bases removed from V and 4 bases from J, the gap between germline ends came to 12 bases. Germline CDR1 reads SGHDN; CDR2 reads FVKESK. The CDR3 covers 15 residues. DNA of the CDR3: TGTGCCAGCAGCACTTTGGGCTCCGGGGCCAACGTCCTGACTTTC. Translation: CASSTLGSGANVLTF.

In DNA, the CDR3 is TGTGCCAGCAGGGGGGGTGGGACAGGGCTGGAAGAGCCCCAGCATTTT. Translated, it gives CASRGGGTGLEEPQHF. This sequence joins TRBV7-2 and TRBJ1-5, with 9 bases lining up with TRBD1. Germline V gene lookup returns CDR1 SGHTA and CDR2 FQGNSA. Trimming removed 6 bases from V and 8 bases from J; junction bases left unmatched: 14. The CDR3 has 16 residues.

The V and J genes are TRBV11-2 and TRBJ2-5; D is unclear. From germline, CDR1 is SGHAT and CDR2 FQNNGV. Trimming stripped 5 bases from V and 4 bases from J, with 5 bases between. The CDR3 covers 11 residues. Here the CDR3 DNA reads TGTGCCAGCAGCCCTACAGAGACCCAGTACTTC. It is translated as CASSPTETQYF.

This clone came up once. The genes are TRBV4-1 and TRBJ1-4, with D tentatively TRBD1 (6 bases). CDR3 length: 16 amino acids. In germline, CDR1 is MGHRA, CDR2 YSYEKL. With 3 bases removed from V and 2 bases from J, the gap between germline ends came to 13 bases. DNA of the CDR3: TGCGCCAGCAGCCAGTATACAGGGCCCACTAATGAAAAACTGTTTTTT. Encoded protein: CASSQYTGPTNEKLFF.

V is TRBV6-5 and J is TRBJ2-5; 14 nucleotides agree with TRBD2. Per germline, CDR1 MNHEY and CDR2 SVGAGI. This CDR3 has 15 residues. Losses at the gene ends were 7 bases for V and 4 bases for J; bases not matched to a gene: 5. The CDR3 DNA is TGTGCCAGCAAGACTAGCGGGAGGGCCGGAGAGACCCAGTACTTC. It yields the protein CASKTSGRAGETQYF.

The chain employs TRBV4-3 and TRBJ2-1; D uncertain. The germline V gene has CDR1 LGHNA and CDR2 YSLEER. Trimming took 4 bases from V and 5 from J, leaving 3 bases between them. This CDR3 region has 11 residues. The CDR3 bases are TGCGCCAGCAGCCTTAACAATGAGCAGTTCTTC. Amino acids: CASSLNNEQFF.

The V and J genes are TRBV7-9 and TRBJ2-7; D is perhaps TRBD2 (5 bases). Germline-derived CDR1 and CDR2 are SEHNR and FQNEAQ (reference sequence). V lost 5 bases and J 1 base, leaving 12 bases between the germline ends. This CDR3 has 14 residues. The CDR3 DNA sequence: TGTGCCAGCAGCATAGGGAGCGGATCCTACGAGCAGTACTTC. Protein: CASSIGSGSYEQYF.